This entry features one T cell receptor beta chain sequence. Here immunoSEQ multiplex PCR was the method, and the copy in TCRdb shows in-frame clones only, minus some. The table records some 63,000 clones, roughly 86% of them present only once. These data are taken from a study of OX40 agonist ivuxolimab in advanced cancers. The CDR3 runs to 13 residues. V lost 2 bases to trimming and J lost 4 bases, with 6 bases between them. From germline, CDR1 is SGHTA and CDR2 FQGNSA. The sample here was CD4+ or CD8+ T cells sorted from blood, taken in a trial of the OX40 agonist ivuxolimab. This chain connects TRBV7-2 to TRBJ2-1; no clear D gene. The TCR was taken from an adult with an advanced solid tumor such as melanoma, head and neck, liver or kidney cancer. CDR3 region: CASSLLGYNEQFF. The CDR3 DNA sequence: TGTGCCAGCAGCTTACTAGGATACAATGAGCAGTTCTTC.